One T cell receptor beta chain is described in this entry. With 3 bases removed from V and 7 bases from J, the gap between germline ends came to 9 bases. The CDR3 is 13 amino acids. CDR1 and CDR2 (germline): SGHNT, YENEEA. These data originate in a study of blood T cell repertoires in COVID-19. About the research overall: Samples taken during acute and convalescent COVID-19 were collected in the United States, Italy and Spain. T cells, B-cell-depleted T cells, or PBMCs supplied cDNA or gDNA.

Original processing notes: Amplified reference gene primers provided the basis for estimating nucleated cell counts. Only in-frame clones appear in the TCRdb table, and some are missing; sequencing was by immunoSEQ multiplex PCR. D and trimming come from the DNA, and the V and J calls and clone size come from that table. The sample includes about 210,000 clones, 84% of them seen just once. The source material was peripheral blood. This TCR came from a man between 40 and 49 years old who had recovered from COVID-19. V usage is TRBV11-3 and J usage is TRBJ1-4, with D possibly being TRBD1 (5 bases). The DNA of the CDR3 is TGTGCCAGCAGCTTGAGGGGAGGTGAAAAACTGTTTTTT. This codes for CASSLRGGEKLFF.